This T cell receptor (beta chain) was documented in a study of response to subunit inactivated influenza vaccine. Whole-study findings and limits: Authors suggested few new T cells are recruited by each seasonal influenza vaccination.

A note on this clonotype: Antigen: not known.

TCRdb reprocessed the RT-PCR reads with MiXCR, giving one entry per CDR3 protein. This table has about 530,000 distinct CDR3 sequences, 10% to 15% appearing once. Germline V gene sequence: CDR1 KGHSH, CDR2 LQKENI. V dropped 6 bases and J dropped 0 bases, with 20 bases sitting between them. The length of the CDR3 is 18 residues. The rearrangement uses TRBV18 and TRBJ2-2; D might be TRBD1 or TRBD2, each matching 8 bases. This TCR was recovered from a man in his forties or fifties who received an inactivated influenza vaccine. The sample was PBMCs from blood, taken about 6 weeks after vaccination. The CDR3 region is CASSRRGPSGSNTGELFF. CDR3 DNA: TGTGCCAGCTCCCGCAGGGGGCCTAGCGGGTCGAACACCGGGGAGCTGTTTTTT. Full variable domain (outside the CDR3, taken from reference TRBV18 and TRBJ2-2): NAGVMQNPRHLVRRRGQEARLRCSPMKGHSHVYWYRQLPEEGLKFMVYLQKENIIDESGMPKERFSAEFPKEGPSILRIQQVVRGDSAAYFCASSRRGPSGSNTGELFFGEGSRLTVL.